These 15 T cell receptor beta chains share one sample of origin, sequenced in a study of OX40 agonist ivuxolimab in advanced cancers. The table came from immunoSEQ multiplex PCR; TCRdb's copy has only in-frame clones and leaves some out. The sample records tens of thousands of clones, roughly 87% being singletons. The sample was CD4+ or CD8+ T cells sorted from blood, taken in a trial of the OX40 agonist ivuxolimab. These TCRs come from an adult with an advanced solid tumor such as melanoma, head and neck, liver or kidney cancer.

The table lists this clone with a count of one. CDR3 in DNA: TGCGCCAGCAGCTTGGGAAACGGGGCTGAAGCTTTCTTT. Its translation: CASSLGNGAEAFF. This rearrangement joins TRBV5-1 to TRBJ1-1; D is uncertain. CDR1 SGHRS and CDR2 YFSETQ come from the germline V gene. Trimming pared 0 bases from V and 6 bases from J, leaving 9 bases between. The CDR3 consists of 13 residues.

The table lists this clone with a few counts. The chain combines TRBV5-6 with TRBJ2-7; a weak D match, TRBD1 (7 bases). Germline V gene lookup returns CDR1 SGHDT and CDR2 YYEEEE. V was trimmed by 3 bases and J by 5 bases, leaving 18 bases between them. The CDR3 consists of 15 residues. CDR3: CASSYTGAGGNEQYF. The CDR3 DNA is TGTGCCAGCAGCTACACAGGGGCGGGCGGGAACGAGCAGTACTTC.

The CDR3 DNA follows: TGTGCCAGCAGCGCTTCGGGGGCAAGGGAAAAACTGTTTTTT. It codes for CASSASGAREKLFF. The genes are TRBV9 and TRBJ1-4, with D possibly TRBD1 on 6 matching bases. CDR3 length: 14 residues. V gave up 3 bases and J gave up 8 bases, with 14 bases separating them. CDR1 is SGDLS, CDR2 YYNGEE, per germline.

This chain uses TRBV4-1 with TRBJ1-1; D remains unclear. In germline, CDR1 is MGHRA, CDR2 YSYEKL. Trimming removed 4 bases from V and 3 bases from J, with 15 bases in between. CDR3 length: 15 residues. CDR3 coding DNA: TGCGCCAGCAGCCCGTACATCTTTACTGACACTGAAGCTTTCTTT. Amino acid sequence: CASSPYIFTDTEAFF.

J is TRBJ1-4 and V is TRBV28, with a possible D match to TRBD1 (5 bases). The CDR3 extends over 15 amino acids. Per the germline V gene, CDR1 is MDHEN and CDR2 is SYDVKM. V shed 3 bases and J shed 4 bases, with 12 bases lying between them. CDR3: CASSLWSRVNEKLFF. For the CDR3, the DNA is TGTGCCAGCAGTTTGTGGAGCAGGGTTAATGAAAAACTGTTTTTT.

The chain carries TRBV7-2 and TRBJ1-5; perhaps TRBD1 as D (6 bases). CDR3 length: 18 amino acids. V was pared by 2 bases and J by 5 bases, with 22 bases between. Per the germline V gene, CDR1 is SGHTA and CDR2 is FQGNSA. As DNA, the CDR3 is TGTGCCAGCAGCTTAACTCCTAAACTATGGGGGGCCGATCAGCCCCAGCATTTT. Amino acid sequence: CASSLTPKLWGADQPQHF.

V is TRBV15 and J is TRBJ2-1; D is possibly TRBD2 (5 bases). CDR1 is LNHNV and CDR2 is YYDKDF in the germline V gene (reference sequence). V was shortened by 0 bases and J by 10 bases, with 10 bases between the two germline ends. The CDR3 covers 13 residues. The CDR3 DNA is TGTGCCACCAGCAGAGATACTAGAGGAGAGCAGTTCTTC. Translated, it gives CATSRDTRGEQFF.

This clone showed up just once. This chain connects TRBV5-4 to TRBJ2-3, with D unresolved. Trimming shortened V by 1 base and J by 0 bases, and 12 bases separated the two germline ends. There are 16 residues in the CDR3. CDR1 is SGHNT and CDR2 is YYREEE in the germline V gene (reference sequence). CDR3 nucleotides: TGTGCCAGCAGCTTGTTGCGGTCCTCTAGCACAGATACGCAGTATTTT. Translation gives CASSLLRSSSTDTQYF.

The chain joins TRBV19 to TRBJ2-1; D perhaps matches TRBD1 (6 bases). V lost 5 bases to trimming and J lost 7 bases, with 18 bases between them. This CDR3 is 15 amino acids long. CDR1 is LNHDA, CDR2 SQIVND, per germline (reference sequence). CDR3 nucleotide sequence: TGTGCCAGTAGTGGAATAGGGGACACGGTTAATGAGCAGTTCTTC. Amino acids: CASSGIGDTVNEQFF. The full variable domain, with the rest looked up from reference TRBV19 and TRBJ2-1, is DGGITQSPKYLFRKEGQNVTLSCEQNLNHDAMYWYRQDPGQGLRLIYYSQIVNDFQKGDIAEGYSVSREKKESFPLTVTSAQKNPTAFYLCASSGIGDTVNEQFFGPGTRLTVL.

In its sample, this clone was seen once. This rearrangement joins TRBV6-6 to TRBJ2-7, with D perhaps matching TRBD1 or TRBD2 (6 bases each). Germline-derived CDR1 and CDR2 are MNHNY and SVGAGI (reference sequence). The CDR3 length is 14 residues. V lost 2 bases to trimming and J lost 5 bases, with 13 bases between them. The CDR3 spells CASSYRRGVHEQYF. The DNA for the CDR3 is TGTGCCAGCAGTTACCGGAGGGGGGTACACGAGCAGTACTTC.

The DNA of the CDR3 is TGTGCCAGCAGCTTACAGCTGGGACGTTCGGATACGCAGTATTTT. Protein product: CASSLQLGRSDTQYF. The chain uses TRBV5-4 and TRBJ2-3; D may be TRBD1 or TRBD2 (5 bases each). CDR3 length: 15 residues. Germline V gene data show CDR1 as SGHNT and CDR2 as YYREEE (reference sequence). Between the trimmed V and J ends, which lost 2 bases and 6 bases, there was a span of 16 bases.

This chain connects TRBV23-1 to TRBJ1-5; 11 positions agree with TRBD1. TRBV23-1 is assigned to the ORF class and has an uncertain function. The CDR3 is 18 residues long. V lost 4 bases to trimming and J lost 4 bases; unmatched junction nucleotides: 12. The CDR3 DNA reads TGCGCCAGCAGTCGGGGGATTCCGGGACAGGGGGTAAATCAGCCCCAGCATTTT. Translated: CASSRGIPGQGVNQPQHF.

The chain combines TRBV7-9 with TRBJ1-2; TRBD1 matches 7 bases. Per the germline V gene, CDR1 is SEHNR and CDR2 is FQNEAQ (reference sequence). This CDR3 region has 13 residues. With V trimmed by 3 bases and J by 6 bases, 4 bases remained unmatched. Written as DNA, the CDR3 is TGTGCCAGCAGCTTGACAGGGCCGGATGGCTACACCTTC. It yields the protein CASSLTGPDGYTF. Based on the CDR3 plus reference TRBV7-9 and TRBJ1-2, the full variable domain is DTGVSQNPRHKITKRGQNVTFRCDPISEHNRLYWYRQTLGQGPEFLTYFQNEAQLEKSRLLSDRFSAERPKGSFSTLEIQRTEQGDSAMYLCASSLTGPDGYTFGSGTRLTVV.

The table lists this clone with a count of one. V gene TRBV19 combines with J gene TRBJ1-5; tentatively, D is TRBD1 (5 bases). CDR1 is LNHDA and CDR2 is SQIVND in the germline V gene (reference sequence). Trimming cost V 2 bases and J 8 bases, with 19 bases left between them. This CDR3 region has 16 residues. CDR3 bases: TGTGCCAGTAGTATATCTCTTGTTGGGGGGGGAAAGCCCCAGCATTTT. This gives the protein CASSISLVGGGKPQHF.

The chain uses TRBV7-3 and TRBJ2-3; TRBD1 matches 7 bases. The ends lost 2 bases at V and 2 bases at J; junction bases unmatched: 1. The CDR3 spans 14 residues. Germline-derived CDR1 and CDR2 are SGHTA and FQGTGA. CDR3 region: CASSLGTVTDTQYF. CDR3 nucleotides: TGTGCCAGCAGCTTAGGGACAGTCACAGATACGCAGTATTTT.